These T cell receptor beta chains were read from a single sample in a study of OX40 agonist ivuxolimab in advanced cancers. Sequencing was performed with immunoSEQ multiplex PCR; in TCRdb, only in-frame clones are kept and a portion is missing. The sample includes 30,000 to 45,000 clones, 78% seen only once; the top ten take about 13%. Specimen: CD4+ or CD8+ T cells sorted from blood, collected in a trial of the OX40 agonist ivuxolimab. All receptors come from an adult with an advanced solid tumor such as melanoma, head and neck, liver or kidney cancer. Each CDR3 is given with its conserved first and last residue. D genes are given only for firm matches. Only some rows state a clone size, as once, few, many or a class for expanded clones.

cdr3_aa: CSGEWDEKLFF
cdr3_nt: TGCAGTGGGGAGTGGGATGAAAAACTGTTTTTT
v_call: TRBV20-1
d_call: NA
j_call: TRBJ1-4
clone_size: NA

cdr3_aa: CASSPLMGQSFYEQYF
cdr3_nt: TGTGCCAGCTCACCACTTATGGGACAGAGTTTCTACGAGCAGTACTTC
v_call: TRBV18
d_call: TRBD1
j_call: TRBJ2-7
clone_size: NA

cdr3_aa: CASTPGAIPGPQHF
cdr3_nt: TGTGCCAGCACCCCCGGCGCAATCCCTGGGCCCCAGCATTTT
v_call: TRBV7-2
d_call: NA
j_call: TRBJ1-5
clone_size: NA

cdr3_aa: CASSPTGIYEQYF
cdr3_nt: TGTGCCAGTAGTCCCACAGGTATATACGAGCAGTACTTC
v_call: TRBV19
d_call: NA
j_call: TRBJ2-7
clone_size: NA

cdr3_aa: CASRRGRGGTDTQYF
cdr3_nt: TGTGCCAGCAGAAGGGGACGGGGGGGCACAGATACGCAGTATTTT
v_call: TRBV2
d_call: TRBD2
j_call: TRBJ2-3
clone_size: NA

cdr3_aa: CASSPQGLGNQPQHF
cdr3_nt: TGTGCCAGCAGCCCCCAGGGCCTAGGCAATCAGCCCCAGCATTTT
v_call: TRBV9
d_call: NA
j_call: TRBJ1-5
clone_size: NA

cdr3_aa: CASSPDRDNSPLHF
cdr3_nt: TGTGCCAGCAGCCCGGACAGAGATAATTCACCCCTCCACTTT
v_call: TRBV7-9
d_call: NA
j_call: TRBJ1-6
clone_size: NA

cdr3_aa: CASSIDGQGNQPQHF
cdr3_nt: TGTGCCAGTAGTATCGACGGACAGGGCAATCAGCCCCAGCATTTT
v_call: TRBV19
d_call: TRBD1
j_call: TRBJ1-5
clone_size: NA

cdr3_aa: CASSLEGGWGEKLFF
cdr3_nt: TGCGCCAGCAGCTTAGAGGGAGGATGGGGTGAAAAACTGTTTTTT
v_call: TRBV5-1
d_call: NA
j_call: TRBJ1-4
clone_size: NA

cdr3_aa: CASSLTQAGGYEQYF
cdr3_nt: TGTGCCAGCAGCTTAACGCAGGCGGGCGGGTACGAGCAGTACTTC
v_call: TRBV7-2
d_call: NA
j_call: TRBJ2-7
clone_size: NA

cdr3_aa: CASRRLGTNEKLFF
cdr3_nt: TGTGCCAGCAGACGTCTAGGGACTAATGAAAAACTGTTTTTT
v_call: TRBV27
d_call: NA
j_call: TRBJ1-4
clone_size: once

cdr3_aa: CASSFGSYEQYF
cdr3_nt: TGCGCCAGCAGCTTTGGGAGCTACGAGCAGTACTTC
v_call: TRBV5-1
d_call: NA
j_call: TRBJ2-7
clone_size: once

cdr3_aa: CASSSLTGNNEQFF
cdr3_nt: TGTGCCAGCAGCTCCCTGACAGGGAACAATGAGCAGTTCTTC
v_call: TRBV7-8
d_call: TRBD1
j_call: TRBJ2-1
clone_size: NA

cdr3_aa: CASTVEDFYEQYF
cdr3_nt: TGTGCCAGCACAGTGGAGGACTTCTACGAGCAGTACTTC
v_call: TRBV6-1
d_call: NA
j_call: TRBJ2-7
clone_size: NA

cdr3_aa: CASSLGQGLGDEQYF
cdr3_nt: TGTGCCAGCAGCTTAGGGCAGGGGCTGGGGGACGAGCAGTACTTC
v_call: TRBV7-3
d_call: NA
j_call: TRBJ2-7
clone_size: few

cdr3_aa: CASSSTQGNTIYF
cdr3_nt: TGTGCCAGCTCATCGACCCAGGGAAACACCATATATTTT
v_call: TRBV18
d_call: NA
j_call: TRBJ1-3
clone_size: NA

cdr3_aa: CASSDSPGSTDTQYF
cdr3_nt: TGTGCCAGCAGTGACTCCCCCGGGAGCACAGATACGCAGTATTTT
v_call: TRBV6-4
d_call: NA
j_call: TRBJ2-3
clone_size: NA

cdr3_aa: CASSKVQGANTEAFF
cdr3_nt: TGTGCCAGCTCAAAAGTACAGGGGGCAAACACTGAAGCTTTCTTT
v_call: TRBV18
d_call: TRBD1
j_call: TRBJ1-1
clone_size: NA

cdr3_aa: CASRGAGGSNQPQHF
cdr3_nt: TGTGCCAGCCGGGGGGCAGGGGGGAGCAATCAGCCCCAGCATTTT
v_call: TRBV28
d_call: TRBD1
j_call: TRBJ1-5
clone_size: NA

cdr3_aa: CASSEWASDQPQHF
cdr3_nt: TGTGCCAGCAGTGAATGGGCTAGCGATCAGCCCCAGCATTTT
v_call: TRBV6-5
d_call: NA
j_call: TRBJ1-5
clone_size: NA

cdr3_aa: CASALPLSDTQYF
cdr3_nt: TGCGCCAGCGCTCTCCCCCTTTCAGATACGCAGTATTTT
v_call: TRBV5-1
d_call: NA
j_call: TRBJ2-3
clone_size: NA

cdr3_aa: CASSLWDRKYEQYF
cdr3_nt: TGTGCCAGCAGCCTCTGGGACAGAAAGTACGAGCAGTACTTC
v_call: TRBV5-6
d_call: TRBD1
j_call: TRBJ2-7
clone_size: NA

cdr3_aa: CASSPLTGLNTEAFF
cdr3_nt: TGTGCCAGTAGTCCCCTGACAGGTCTGAACACTGAAGCTTTCTTT
v_call: TRBV19
d_call: NA
j_call: TRBJ1-1
clone_size: NA

cdr3_aa: CASSQQTYTTTEAFF
cdr3_nt: TGCGCCAGCAGCCAACAGACATATACGACAACTGAAGCTTTCTTT
v_call: TRBV4-1
d_call: NA
j_call: TRBJ1-1
clone_size: NA

cdr3_aa: CASSLQIGQAGSEQFF
cdr3_nt: TGCGCCAGCAGCCTACAGATCGGACAGGCTGGAAGTGAGCAGTTCTTC
v_call: TRBV5-1
d_call: TRBD1
j_call: TRBJ2-1
clone_size: once

cdr3_aa: CSVQGGYRTNEQFF
cdr3_nt: TGCAGCGTTCAGGGAGGGTACAGGACTAATGAGCAGTTCTTC
v_call: TRBV29-1
d_call: TRBD2
j_call: TRBJ2-1
clone_size: NA

cdr3_aa: CASSQDGTGGYQPQHF
cdr3_nt: TGCGCCAGCAGCCAAGATGGGACAGGGGGATATCAGCCCCAGCATTTT
v_call: TRBV4-1
d_call: TRBD1
j_call: TRBJ1-5
clone_size: NA

cdr3_aa: CASSLNSGGGSPDTQYF
cdr3_nt: TGTGCCAGCAGCTTAAATAGCGGGGGCGGGAGCCCAGATACGCAGTATTTT
v_call: TRBV13
d_call: TRBD2
j_call: TRBJ2-3
clone_size: NA

cdr3_aa: CASSLEGTGSPGEQFF
cdr3_nt: TGCGCCAGCAGCTTGGAAGGGACAGGGAGCCCGGGTGAGCAGTTCTTC
v_call: TRBV5-1
d_call: TRBD1
j_call: TRBJ2-1
clone_size: NA

cdr3_aa: CASSWTAGNTIYF
cdr3_nt: TGTGCCAGCAGTTGGACGGCTGGAAACACCATATATTTT
v_call: TRBV28
d_call: NA
j_call: TRBJ1-3
clone_size: NA

cdr3_aa: CASSPGNIATNEKLFF
cdr3_nt: TGTGCCAGCAGCCCAGGGAACATTGCAACTAATGAAAAACTGTTTTTT
v_call: TRBV28
d_call: NA
j_call: TRBJ1-4
clone_size: NA

cdr3_aa: CASSPSLGETQYF
cdr3_nt: TGTGCCAGCAGCCCAAGCCTAGGCGAGACCCAGTACTTC
v_call: TRBV5-6
d_call: NA
j_call: TRBJ2-5
clone_size: NA

cdr3_aa: CASSPGQPGGYTF
cdr3_nt: TGTGCCAGCAGCCCTGGACAGCCGGGAGGCTACACCTTC
v_call: TRBV9
d_call: NA
j_call: TRBJ1-2
clone_size: few

cdr3_aa: CASSSSVEQYF
cdr3_nt: TGTGCCAGCAGTTCCTCAGTCGAGCAGTACTTC
v_call: TRBV6-5
d_call: NA
j_call: TRBJ2-7
clone_size: few